These 4 T cell receptor beta chains originate from one sample sequenced in a study of OX40 agonist ivuxolimab in advanced cancers. The repertoire was sequenced with immunoSEQ multiplex PCR; TCRdb's copy has only in-frame clones and lacks some. Here the sample spans 65,000 to 85,000 clones, about 92% being singletons. The specimen comprised CD4+ or CD8+ T cells sorted from blood, sampled in a trial of the OX40 agonist ivuxolimab. These receptors originate from an adult with an advanced solid tumor such as melanoma, head and neck, liver or kidney cancer.

For the CDR3, the DNA is TGCGCCAGCAGCTTGGCCGCGGAGAGGTATGGCTACACCTTC. It yields the protein CASSLAAERYGYTF. This rearrangement joins TRBV5-1 to TRBJ1-2; D call uncertain. The length of the CDR3 is 14 residues. Trimming pared 0 bases from V and 5 bases from J, leaving 11 bases between. Germline CDR1 SGHRS, CDR2 YFSETQ.

This clone was picked up a small number of times. The chain uses TRBV2 and TRBJ1-3; D not certain. Trimming left V 4 bases short and J 8 bases short, with 12 bases between. Looked up from germline, CDR1 is SNHLY and CDR2 is FYNNEI. This CDR3 has 13 residues. The CDR3 protein is CASSGRVADTIYF. CDR3 DNA sequence: TGTGCCAGCAGTGGACGAGTCGCGGACACCATATATTTT.

The chain combines TRBV7-9 with TRBJ1-2; D unresolved. Looked up from germline, CDR1 is SEHNR and CDR2 is FQNEAQ (reference sequence). Trimming left V 1 base short and J 8 bases short, with 11 bases between. The CDR3 consists of 13 residues. The CDR3 DNA reads as TGTGCCAGCAGCTTAGGGACTGTTGAAGGCTACACCTTC. It translates to CASSLGTVEGYTF.

This chain joins TRBV6-6 and TRBJ2-2; 11 bases are a match to TRBD2. Unmatched junction bases numbered 6, after V lost 2 bases and J lost 7 bases. The CDR3 loop spans 16 amino acids. The germline CDR1 and CDR2 sequences are MNHNY and SVGAGI (reference sequence). In nucleotides, the CDR3 is TGTGCCAGCAGTTACGCTAGCGGGGGGTCTGGCGGGGAGCTGTTTTTT. It is translated as CASSYASGGSGGELFF.